A selection of T cell receptor beta chains follows, all from one sample in a study of blood T cells in healthy people across ages. TCRdb re-called the 5' RACE reads through MiXCR, storing one row per CDR3 protein. This repertoire shows 1.5 million to 2 million distinct CDR3 sequences, more than 35% found once; its top ten account for under 25%. The sample consisted of blood. The receptors originated from a human donor in good health. Both conserved end residues are part of each CDR3. Fields, in order: CDR3 DNA, CDR3 protein, D gene, V gene, clone size, J gene. D genes are given only for firm matches. Rows give clone size only sometimes, using once, few, many, or a class for an expanded clone.

TGCAGCGTTGGTCCTAGGGTAAGCTCCTACGAGCAGTACTTC | CSVGPRVSSYEQYF | - | TRBV29-1 | - | TRBJ2-7
TGCAGTGCTAGAGATAGGGACTCCACCGGGGAGCTGTTTTTT | CSARDRDSTGELFF | - | TRBV20-1 | - | TRBJ2-2
TGTGCCAGCAGCGTTGAGAAGAACACTGAAGCTTTCTTT | CASSVEKNTEAFF | - | TRBV9 | - | TRBJ1-1
TGTGCCAGCAGTTTGGGTTTCACGGAGGGGTACGAGCAGTACTTC | CASSLGFTEGYEQYF | - | TRBV6-5 | - | TRBJ2-7
TGCAACGTCCGGACAGACCAAGAGACCCAGTACTTC | CNVRTDQETQYF | - | TRBV29-1 | few | TRBJ2-5
TGTGCCAGCAGCTCCCAACCCATGCTAGGACAGGAACTCACTAATGAAAAACTGTTTTTT | CASSSQPMLGQELTNEKLFF | TRBD1 | TRBV7-8 | - | TRBJ1-4
TGTGCCAGCAGCTTGCCTAGCGGGGGGAACAATGAGCAGTTCTTC | CASSLPSGGNNEQFF | TRBD2 | TRBV5-5 | few | TRBJ2-1
TGCAGCGTTGAAGACCTTATGGGGGCCCAGTACAATGAGCAGTTCTTC | CSVEDLMGAQYNEQFF | - | TRBV29-1 | - | TRBJ2-1
TGCAGTGCTACCCACTACAGGGACACTGAAGCTTTCTTT | CSATHYRDTEAFF | - | TRBV20-1 | - | TRBJ1-1
TGCAGTGCTAACTTACCGGGACTAGCGGCCTCCGGAGCGCAGTATTTT | CSANLPGLAASGAQYF | TRBD2 | TRBV20-1 | - | TRBJ2-3
TGTGCCAGCAGCAAATGTGCAAGGGTGAACAATGAGCAGTTCTTC | CASSKCARVNNEQFF | - | TRBV21-1 | - | TRBJ2-1
TGTGCCAGCAGTCCTATGTCACCGGGACAGGGCGGAGAAAAACTGTTTTTT | CASSPMSPGQGGEKLFF | TRBD1 | TRBV9 | - | TRBJ1-4
TGTGCCAGCAGCAAAGCGCTTTACCTAGCGGGAGAGGGGCTCCAGTACTTC | CASSKALYLAGEGLQYF | - | TRBV21-1 | - | TRBJ2-5
TGCAGTGCTGGCAGGGTGCCTAGCTCCTACAATGAGCAGTTCTTC | CSAGRVPSSYNEQFF | - | TRBV20-1 | - | TRBJ2-1
TGTGCCAGCATCCGACGGGGGTCTGCGTTAGGATATGGCTACACCTTC | CASIRRGSALGYGYTF | - | TRBV6-4 | few | TRBJ1-2